The sequence of this T cell receptor (beta chain) was determined in a study of response to subunit inactivated influenza vaccine. TCRdb processed the RT-PCR reads anew with MiXCR; each CDR3 protein has one entry. The repertoire includes about 700,000 distinct CDR3 sequences, around 14% of them detected once, and less than 7% sits in the top ten. Whole-study findings and limits: The authors suggested that every seasonal influenza vaccination recruits few new T cells.

This clonotype was counted between two and nine times. Its specificity is not known. V lost 6 bases to trimming and J lost 2 bases, with 20 bases between them. Germline V gene sequence: CDR1 MNHEY, CDR2 SMNVEV (reference sequence). CDR3 size: 16 residues. The sample in question was PBMCs from blood, obtained 14 to 15 days before vaccination. The chain employs TRBV27 and TRBJ2-7; tentative D call: TRBD1 (6 bases). The sequence was obtained from a man aged 50-59 years who received an inactivated influenza vaccine. CDR3 nucleotides: TGTGCCAGCAGAAAAAACGGCCAGCAGGGGACCTACGAGCAGTACTTC. Its translation: CASRKNGQQGTYEQYF.